The clone carrying this T cell receptor (beta chain) was counted a few times. Expressed TCRB transcripts were sequenced because the isolated RNA had all been reverse transcribed beforehand. Profiling relied on immunoSEQ multiplex PCR, and the TCRdb table lists in-frame clones only, not all of them. In the table there are 250,000 to 400,000 clones, approximately 14% of which are singletons. One heparinised blood draw averaging roughly 120 mL was given by each donor. The data belong to a study of beta chain features in type 1 diabetes. Study-level information: Age, gender and cell yields were similar between patients and healthy donors.

The CDR3 length is 16 residues. Germline loops: CDR1 SGHRS, CDR2 YFSETQ. The ends were cut back, 0 bases at V and 10 bases at J, with 17 bases in the middle. This receptor was identified in a man between 25 and 39 years old in good health. The genes are TRBV5-1 and TRBJ1-6; D call uncertain. Sequencing was performed on central memory CD4+ T cells from blood. DNA of the CDR3: TGCGCCAGCAGCTTGGGGGCGGCAGGAGAAGGATCACCCCTCCACTTT. Protein: CASSLGAAGEGSPLHF.